A single sample gave rise to the 15 T cell receptor beta chains below, sequenced in a study of blood T cell repertoires in COVID-19. Here immunoSEQ multiplex PCR was the method, and the copy in TCRdb shows in-frame clones only, minus some. The sample lists around 190,000 clones; 85% to 90% were seen once. The sequencing input was peripheral blood. The receptors shown here come from a human donor in a cohort sampled during active COVID-19.

This clone was seen only a few times. CDR3 sequence: CASSLTATGGLQPQHF. CDR3 nucleotide sequence: TGCGCCAGCAGCCTAACCGCGACAGGGGGACTTCAGCCCCAGCATTTT. The chain links TRBV4-1 to TRBJ1-5; 9 bases map to TRBD1. Per the germline V gene, CDR1 is MGHRA and CDR2 is YSYEKL. The length of the CDR3 is 16 residues. Trimming removed 4 bases from V and 6 bases from J; junction bases left unmatched: 10.

The chain has TRBV5-4 and TRBJ2-7; 11 bases match TRBD2. CDR1 is SGHNT and CDR2 is YYREEE in the germline V gene (reference sequence). The CDR3 is made up of 15 amino acids. The V segment lost 2 bases and the J segment 7 bases; nucleotides outside the gene matches: 8. CDR3 sequence: CASSFFSGGAREQYF. CDR3 bases: TGTGCCAGCAGCTTTTTTAGCGGGGGGGCGAGGGAGCAGTACTTC.

The table lists this clone with a few counts. This sequence joins TRBV5-1 and TRBJ2-7, with 10 bases fitting TRBD2. Unmatched junction bases numbered 4, after V lost 1 base and J lost 3 bases. The CDR3 length is 15 residues. Germline CDR1 SGHRS, CDR2 YFSETQ. The CDR3 region has the DNA TGCGCCAGCAGCTTGACAGAGCGGGAGGGCTACGAGCAGTACTTC. Translation gives CASSLTEREGYEQYF.

The chain is built from TRBV12-2 and TRBJ1-1. TRBV12-2 is an annotated pseudogene. This CDR3 has 12 residues. The CDR3 reads CASRPRPCEAFF. The CDR3 DNA sequence: TGTGCAAGTCGCCCCCGTCCGTGTGAAGCTTTCTTT.

J is TRBJ2-5 and V is TRBV7-9, with D perhaps TRBD2 (5 bases). CDR1 SEHNR and CDR2 FQNEAQ come from the germline V gene (reference sequence). Trimming left V 5 bases short and J 5 bases short, with 18 bases between. This CDR3 spans 15 amino acids. CDR3 in DNA: TGTGCCAGCAGCCCTAGAGCCTCATGGGAGGAGACCCAGTACTTC. This encodes CASSPRASWEETQYF.

This chain links TRBV6-6 with TRBJ1-1; D is possibly TRBD1 (5 bases). V lost 0 bases and J 8 bases, leaving 10 bases between the germline ends. Per germline, CDR1 MNHNY and CDR2 SVGAGI (reference sequence). This CDR3 is built from 13 residues. This CDR3 reads CASSYSQQAEAFF. CDR3 nucleotide sequence: TGTGCCAGCAGTTACTCGCAACAGGCAGAAGCTTTCTTT.

This chain connects TRBV9 to TRBJ2-7; a weak D match, TRBD2 (6 bases). This CDR3 comprises 15 residues. Trimming pared 4 bases from V and 0 bases from J, leaving 14 bases between. Germline V gene sequence: CDR1 SGDLS, CDR2 YYNGEE. In nucleotides, the CDR3 is TGTGCCAGCAGCCCCCGGGGCGGGGACTCCTACGAGCAGTACTTC. It codes for CASSPRGGDSYEQYF.

The V gene is TRBV12-3 or TRBV12-4, the J gene TRBJ2-3, with D tentatively TRBD2 (6 bases). V gave up 6 bases and J gave up 8 bases, with 12 bases separating them. This CDR3 spans 12 amino acids. The CDR3 here is CASSPSGFTQYF. CDR3 nucleotides: TGTGCCAGCAGCCCGAGCGGGTTTACGCAGTATTTT.

V and J are TRBV2 and TRBJ2-1; 12 nucleotides match TRBD2. J gave up 2 bases and V 6 bases, and 2 bases lay outside the gene matches. Germline CDR1 and CDR2: SNHLY and FYNNEI. This CDR3 contains 15 residues. CDR3 bases: TGTGCCAGCAGGAGGACTAGCGGGGCCTACAATGAGCAGTTCTTC. As protein: CASRRTSGAYNEQFF.

In this sample, this clone turned up once. This chain connects TRBV28 to TRBJ1-4; 7 nucleotides match TRBD1. This CDR3 is 13 amino acids long. CDR1 is MDHEN and CDR2 is SYDVKM in the germline V gene. After removal of 10 bases from V and 3 bases from J, the junction contained 5 bases not matched to a gene. The CDR3 reads CATDTGANEKLFF. The CDR3 DNA reads as TGTGCCACCGACACAGGGGCTAATGAAAAACTGTTTTTT.

J is TRBJ1-5 and V is TRBV18, with D possibly matching TRBD1 (6 bases). Germline V gene lookup returns CDR1 KGHSH and CDR2 LQKENI. The ends were cut back, 3 bases at V and 5 bases at J, with 14 bases in the middle. The CDR3 has 15 residues. The CDR3 nucleotides are TGTGCCAGCTCACCCACTCAGGGGCGCGATCAGCCCCAGCATTTT. Its translation: CASSPTQGRDQPQHF.

The chain is built from TRBV7-9 and TRBJ1-2; D is unresolved. The CDR3 extends over 14 amino acids. Germline CDR1 reads SEHNR; CDR2 reads FQNEAQ (reference sequence). Trimming pared 5 bases from V and 3 bases from J, leaving 13 bases between. The CDR3 protein is CASSRSDLYYGYTF. The CDR3 region has the DNA TGTGCCAGCAGCCGCTCGGACTTGTACTATGGCTACACCTTC.

The rearrangement links TRBV7-9 to TRBJ1-5; TRBD1 agrees at 10 bases. CDR1 is SEHNR, CDR2 FQNEAQ, per germline (reference sequence). The V and J ends lost 1 base and 1 base, in that order; junction bases with no gene match: 7. CDR3 size: 18 residues. This chain's CDR3 is CASSLDGDRGWSNQPQHF. DNA for the CDR3: TGTGCCAGCAGCTTAGACGGGGACAGGGGATGGAGCAATCAGCCCCAGCATTTT.

The V and J genes are TRBV5-6 and TRBJ1-1; TRBD1 matches 7 bases. The ends lost 3 bases at V and 3 bases at J; junction bases unmatched: 11. Germline V gene lookup returns CDR1 SGHDT and CDR2 YYEEEE. This CDR3 region has 16 residues. The CDR3 DNA follows: TGTGCCAGCAGCTCGGGGACAGTTGGGAGAGACACTGAAGCTTTCTTT. It specifies CASSSGTVGRDTEAFF.

This clone was picked up one time. The chain employs TRBV15 and TRBJ2-5, with a tentative D call TRBD2 (6 bases). The CDR3 has 15 residues. V gave up 0 bases and J gave up 4 bases, with 12 bases separating them. Germline V CDR1 and CDR2: LNHNV, YYDKDF (reference sequence). The CDR3 sequence: CATSRDRRELETQYF. CDR3 DNA: TGTGCCACCAGCAGAGATCGGAGGGAGTTAGAGACCCAGTACTTC.